Below are 18 T cell receptor beta chains sequenced from a single sample in a study of blood T cell repertoires in COVID-19. Sequencing was performed with immunoSEQ multiplex PCR; in TCRdb, only in-frame clones are kept and a portion is missing. The sample lists more than 100,000 clones, 80% to 90% occurring once. Source material: peripheral blood. All receptors derive from a man in his fifties or sixties with active COVID-19.

In this sample, this clone turned up once. This sequence joins TRBV2 and TRBJ2-7; 10 bases fit TRBD1. The V gene end was trimmed by 1 base and the J gene end by 7 bases; junction bases not matched to a gene: 7. Per germline, CDR1 SNHLY and CDR2 FYNNEI. The CDR3 runs to 15 residues. CDR3 residues: CASSEVGQGNGEQYF. The CDR3 coding sequence is TGTGCCAGCAGTGAAGTGGGACAGGGGAACGGGGAGCAGTACTTC.

The chain carries TRBV5-6 and TRBJ1-2; TRBD1 matches at 11 bases. Looked up from germline, CDR1 is SGHDT and CDR2 is YYEEEE. The length of the CDR3 is 18 residues. V lost 3 bases and J lost 2; bases outside the gene matches: 12. CDR3 residues: CASSSPGQGVLLNYGYTF. CDR3 bases: TGTGCCAGCAGCTCTCCGGGACAGGGGGTTCTCTTAAACTATGGCTACACCTTC. Full variable domain (outside the CDR3, taken from reference TRBV5-6 and TRBJ1-2): DAGVTQSPTHLIKTRGQQVTLRCSPKSGHDTVSWYQQALGQGPQFIFQYYEEEERQRGNFPDRFSGHQFPNYSSELNVNALLLGDSALYLCASSSPGQGVLLNYGYTFGSGTRLTVV.

The J gene is TRBJ2-3, the V gene TRBV7-6, with 13 bases aligning to TRBD2. The trim removed 5 bases at V and 3 bases at J, leaving 5 bases unmatched. Germline V gives CDR1 SGHVS, CDR2 FNYEAQ. The CDR3 has 16 amino acids. The CDR3 loop reads CASSPGLAGITDTQYF. CDR3 nucleotides: TGTGCCAGCAGCCCGGGACTAGCGGGGATTACAGATACGCAGTATTTT.

This chain uses TRBV19 with TRBJ2-7; possibly TRBD1 for D (6 bases). V gave up 4 bases and J gave up 2 bases, with 9 bases separating them. Per the germline V gene, CDR1 is LNHDA and CDR2 is SQIVND (reference sequence). CDR3 length equals 13 residues. This CDR3 is CASSRDTAYEQYF. The CDR3, as DNA: TGTGCCAGTAGTAGGGACACTGCCTACGAGCAGTACTTC. Together with reference TRBV19 and TRBJ2-7, the CDR3 gives the full variable domain: DGGITQSPKYLFRKEGQNVTLSCEQNLNHDAMYWYRQDPGQGLRLIYYSQIVNDFQKGDIAEGYSVSREKKESFPLTVTSAQKNPTAFYLCASSRDTAYEQYFGPGTRLTVT.

This chain connects TRBV5-5 to TRBJ1-3; possible D gene TRBD1, 5 bases. The length of the CDR3 is 14 residues. Germline V lookup: CDR1 SGHKS, CDR2 YYEKEE (reference sequence). Trimming shortened V by 0 bases and J by 3 bases, and 7 bases separated the two germline ends. The CDR3 DNA reads as TGTGCCAGCAGCTTGGATAGGGGTGGAAACACCATATATTTT. It codes for CASSLDRGGNTIYF.

This chain connects TRBV5-6 to TRBJ2-1, with D possibly being TRBD1 (8 bases). This CDR3 comprises 17 residues. Germline V CDR1 and CDR2: SGHDT, YYEEEE. V lost 2 bases, J lost 6 bases, and 21 bases lay in between. CDR3 amino acids: CASSFISGTGTTNEQFF. The CDR3 DNA reads as TGTGCCAGCAGCTTTATAAGCGGGACAGGAACGACCAATGAGCAGTTCTTC.

The chain couples TRBV7-9 to TRBJ1-3, with D hard to call. Trimming took 6 bases from V and 7 from J, leaving 7 bases between them. This CDR3 comprises 11 residues. Looked up from germline, CDR1 is SEHNR and CDR2 is FQNEAQ (reference sequence). The CDR3 region has the DNA TGTGCCAGCAGGGAGGGCAACACCATATATTTT. This codes for CASREGNTIYF.

The rearrangement links TRBV10-3 to TRBJ2-2; TRBD1 matches 9 bases. V shed 6 bases, J shed 4 bases, and the junction held 6 bases outside the gene matches. Germline CDR1 is ENHRY and CDR2 is SYGVKD. The CDR3 length is 15 residues. The CDR3 spells CAIRTGTGSTGELFF. Written as DNA, the CDR3 is TGTGCCATCAGGACAGGGACAGGGAGCACCGGGGAGCTGTTTTTT.

The chain joins TRBV27 to TRBJ2-1; TRBD2 agrees at 15 bases. The V gene's germline CDR1 is MNHEY and CDR2 SMNVEV (reference sequence). V shed 4 bases and J 12 bases; nucleotides not matched to a gene: 7. This CDR3 has 15 residues. The CDR3 region is CASSSGLAGGAGQFF. CDR3 nucleotide sequence: TGTGCCAGCAGTTCCGGACTAGCGGGGGGGGCGGGGCAGTTCTTC.

This sequence joins TRBV5-1 and TRBJ2-2, with 11 bases lining up with TRBD2. Trimming took 3 bases from V and 5 from J; bases not matched to a gene: 6. Germline lookup yields CDR1 SGHRS and CDR2 YFSETQ. The CDR3 contains 16 residues. The CDR3, as DNA: TGCGCCAGCAGCTCGGGACTAGCGGCGGTAACCGGGGAGCTGTTTTTT. It encodes CASSSGLAAVTGELFF. Using reference TRBV5-1 and TRBJ2-2 for the parts outside the CDR3, the full variable domain is KAGVTQTPRYLIKTRGQQVTLSCSPISGHRSVSWYQQTPGQGLQFLFEYFSETQRNKGNFPGRFSGRQFSNSRSEMNVSTLELGDSALYLCASSSGLAAVTGELFFGEGSRLTVL.

This chain joins TRBV6-5 and TRBJ2-7, with 8 bases that match TRBD1. This CDR3 spans 14 amino acids. Per the germline V gene, CDR1 is MNHEY and CDR2 is SVGAGI. V trimming: 2 bases; J trimming: 5 bases; junction bases outside the gene matches: 5. Here the CDR3 DNA reads TGTGCCAGCAGTTACAGGCAGGGGGCTCACGAGCAGTACTTC. This encodes CASSYRQGAHEQYF.

V usage is TRBV25-1 and J usage is TRBJ2-1, with a tentative D call TRBD1 (6 bases). The V gene lost 5 bases and the J gene lost 10 bases, with 12 bases spanning the gap. There are 12 residues in the CDR3. CDR1 MGHDK and CDR2 SYGVNS come from the germline V gene. As DNA, the CDR3 is TGTGCCAGCAGTAACAGGGTCCGGGAGCAGTTCTTC. This encodes CASSNRVREQFF.

J is TRBJ2-7 and V is TRBV5-5; 8 bases fit TRBD1. Germline V CDR1 and CDR2: SGHKS, YYEKEE (reference sequence). The CDR3 length is 19 residues. Trimming removed 3 bases from V and 4 bases from J; junction bases left unmatched: 21. CDR3 bases: TGTGCCAGCAGCTCCCGGAATTGGGACAGGACTTTCTCGGGATACGAGCAGTACTTC. Translated, it gives CASSSRNWDRTFSGYEQYF.

The rearrangement uses TRBV3-1 (or the pseudogene TRBV3-2) and TRBJ1-2; 11 bases fit TRBD1. V lost 5 bases, J lost 7 bases, and 3 bases stayed unmatched. Germline V lookup: CDR1 LGHDT, CDR2 YNNKEL (reference sequence). The CDR3 contains 13 residues. CDR3 residues: CASSGQGARGYTF. CDR3 DNA: TGTGCCAGCAGCGGACAGGGGGCGCGTGGCTACACCTTC.

The rearrangement links TRBV7-8 to TRBJ1-5, with D maybe TRBD1 (6 bases). The V gene's germline CDR1 is SGHVS and CDR2 FQNEAQ. The CDR3 runs to 14 residues. The ends were cut back, 5 bases at V and 6 bases at J, with 14 bases in the middle. DNA for the CDR3: TGTGCCAGCAGCCCTAACAGGGTTCGTCAGCCCCAGCATTTT. It translates to CASSPNRVRQPQHF.

This chain uses TRBV6-5 with TRBJ1-5, with 7 bases identical to TRBD1. V gave up 5 bases and J gave up 5 bases; unmatched junction bases: 6. This CDR3 comprises 14 residues. The V gene's germline CDR1 is MNHEY and CDR2 SVGAGI. Here the CDR3 DNA reads TGTGCCAGCAGTCCACAGGGGCGTTATCAGCCCCAGCATTTT. It yields the protein CASSPQGRYQPQHF.

The rearrangement joins TRBV4-3 to TRBJ1-2, with 8 bases matching TRBD1. Trimming at V came to 0 bases and at J to 2 bases, leaving 2 bases not matched to a gene. The germline gives CDR1 LGHNA, CDR2 YSLEER. The CDR3 is 15 amino acids. CDR3 sequence reads: CASSQEDRDNYGYTF. DNA for the CDR3: TGCGCCAGCAGCCAAGAGGACAGGGACAACTATGGCTACACCTTC.

The chain carries TRBV5-6 and TRBJ1-3, with D perhaps matching TRBD1 (5 bases). Deletions cut 4 bases from V and 8 bases from J, with 7 bases between. The CDR3 has 11 amino acids. The germline gives CDR1 SGHDT, CDR2 YYEEEE. CDR3 sequence reads: CASSRGYTIYF. CDR3 in DNA: TGTGCCAGCAGCCGGGGGTACACCATATATTTT.